This T cell receptor beta chain was identified in a study of vaccination and CD4 T cells after COVID-19. Study-wide results and caveats: The rise in median SARS-CoV-2-reactive clonotypes, from around 20 to 38, was not significant.

Per the germline V gene, CDR1 is MNHNS and CDR2 is SASEGT. J gave up 5 bases and V 7 bases, and 6 bases lay outside the gene matches. CDR3 size: 14 residues. Treatment defined: approximately 11-day PBMC culture with coronavirus spike peptide pools or control peptides (ViraFEST assay). Each of days 3 and 7 saw half the medium replaced by fresh IL-2 medium. Sequenced with the Oncomine TCR Beta short-read assay was DNA taken from cultured CD4+ T cells. TCRdb reprocessed the PCR reads with MiXCR, giving one entry per CDR3 protein. The profile shows 15,000 to 20,000 distinct CDR3 sequences, 58% of them singletons. A few counts support this clonotype. Its antigen remains unidentified.

Sequencing used CD4+ T cells from blood, cultured in vitro, obtained after SARS-CoV-2 vaccination. The sequence derives from a human donor who had recovered from COVID-19. This chain joins TRBV6-1 and TRBJ1-3; 9 bases are a match to TRBD1. CDR3 DNA: TGTGCCAGCAACACACAGGGGGCTCGAAACACCATATATTTT. Translating it yields CASNTQGARNTIYF.